The clone carrying this TCR beta chain turned up a few times. As yet, its antigen is unknown. This entry belongs to a study of blood T cells in healthy people across ages. Regarding the study as a whole: A roughly linear fall in TCR beta diversity per million T cells was seen with increasing age.

PCR was performed a second time for 7 to 11 cycles using a sample-barcoded 5' primer and a J-beta primer mix. Each TCR beta cDNA got a 12-nucleotide random molecular identifier. TCRdb reprocessed the 5' RACE reads with MiXCR, giving one entry per CDR3 protein. The sample yields approximately 880,000 distinct CDR3 sequences, about 48% seen once. The sequence came from a man under 40 in good health. The source material was blood.

This CDR3 reads CASSTTGEVAKNIQYF. The CDR3 DNA is TGTGCCAGCAGCACCACTGGGGAGGTGGCCAAAAACATTCAGTACTTC. The J gene is TRBJ2-4, the V gene TRBV7-8, with D maybe TRBD2 (6 bases). CDR3 size: 16 residues. CDR1 and CDR2 from the germline V gene are SGHVS and FQNEAQ. Trimming left V 5 bases short and J 1 base short, with 15 bases between.